The 11 T cell receptor beta chains below all came from one sample that was sequenced in a study of CDR3 diversity in severe acne. TCRdb passed the PCR reads through MiXCR, listing each CDR3 protein once. The profile shows more than 85,000 distinct CDR3 sequences, about 50% of them singletons. The sequenced sample consisted of blood. These receptors came from a male donor in good health, serving as a control.

This clonotype appeared a single time. This sequence joins TRBV7-3 and TRBJ2-5; D possibly uses TRBD1 or TRBD2 (6 bases each). From germline, CDR1 is SGHTA and CDR2 FQGTGA. The CDR3 contains 14 residues. CDR3 residues: CWGLGGRDQETQYF. In DNA form, the CDR3 reads TGTTGGGGGCTCGGGGGCCGTGACCAAGAGACCCAGTACTTC.

This clonotype was recorded at least ten times. The rearrangement links TRBV7-6 to TRBJ1-1; perhaps TRBD1 as D (6 bases). The V gene's germline CDR1 is SGHVS and CDR2 FNYEAQ. The CDR3 consists of 15 residues. Deletions cut 1 base from V and 1 base from J, with 10 bases between. The CDR3 region has the DNA TGTGCCAGCAGCTTAGTTACGGGGGCGAACACTGAAGCTTTCTTT. This translates into CASSLVTGANTEAFF.

The table lists this clonotype with many counts. The J gene is TRBJ2-7, the V gene TRBV29-1; D uncertain. Germline CDR1 SQVTM, CDR2 ANQGSEA. CDR3 length: 10 residues. With 4 bases removed from V and 3 bases from J, the gap between germline ends came to 4 bases. CDR3 nucleotides: TGCAGCGTTGGGGACTACGAGCAGTACTTC. Its translation: CSVGDYEQYF.

This chain connects TRBV20-1 to TRBJ1-5; 8 nucleotides align to TRBD1. Germline V gene data show CDR1 as DFQATT and CDR2 as SNEGSKA (reference sequence). V was pared by 5 bases and J by 3 bases, with 6 bases of the junction left unmatched. The CDR3 has 14 residues. The CDR3 nucleotides read TGCAGTGCTCAGGGGGACAGGCCCAATCAGCCCCAGCATTTT. Encoded protein: CSAQGDRPNQPQHF.

This chain joins TRBV2 and TRBJ2-7; D not certain. Germline loops: CDR1 SNHLY, CDR2 FYNNEI. The V end lost 1 base, the J end lost 12 bases, and 19 bases lay between the germline ends. This CDR3 region has 14 residues. The chain's CDR3 is CASSEVGGSYGRYF. CDR3 DNA: TGTGCCAGCAGTGAAGTCGGCGGTTCATACGGGCGGTACTTC.

This clonotype showed up many times. The rearrangement joins TRBV10-3 to TRBJ1-5; D remains ambiguous. The CDR3 loop spans 14 amino acids. The germline gives CDR1 ENHRY, CDR2 SYGVKD. V gave up 0 bases and J gave up 4 bases, with 7 bases separating them. The CDR3 loop reads CAISESTLNQPQHF. Here the CDR3 DNA reads TGTGCCATCAGTGAGTCGACACTAAATCAGCCCCAGCATTTT.

CDR3 residues: CASRSTGVFTGELFF. CDR3 nucleotide sequence: TGTGCCAGCAGATCGACAGGGGTGTTCACCGGGGAGCTGTTTTTT. This chain connects TRBV25-1 to TRBJ2-2; 8 bases align to TRBD1. V dropped 6 bases and J dropped 4; count of bases not matched to a gene: 7. This CDR3 is 15 amino acids long. Germline assignment: CDR1 MGHDK and CDR2 SYGVNS.

This chain connects TRBV5-6 to TRBJ1-2; D possibly corresponds to TRBD1 (6 bases). The germline CDR1 and CDR2 sequences are SGHDT and YYEEEE. V shed 1 base and J shed 6 bases, with 10 bases lying between them. The CDR3 is made up of 13 amino acids. The CDR3 DNA sequence: TGTGCCAGCAGCTTGAACCCAGGGGATGGCTACACCTTC. Residues: CASSLNPGDGYTF.

J is TRBJ2-7 and V is TRBV5-1; TRBD1 agrees at 11 bases. With 3 bases clipped from V and 0 bases from J, the junction kept 2 bases outside the gene matches. The CDR3 covers 15 residues. The V gene's germline CDR1 is SGHRS and CDR2 YFSETQ. The CDR3 is CASSSGQGDSYEQYF. The CDR3, as DNA: TGCGCCAGCAGCTCGGGACAGGGGGACTCCTACGAGCAGTACTTC.

The chain uses TRBV19 and TRBJ1-6; tentative D call: TRBD1 (5 bases). With 4 bases removed from V and 0 bases from J, the gap between germline ends came to 10 bases. Germline lookup yields CDR1 LNHDA and CDR2 SQIVND (reference sequence). The CDR3 extends over 16 amino acids. CDR3 protein: CASSNGGVSYNSPLHF. Here the CDR3 DNA reads TGTGCCAGTAGTAACGGGGGGGTCTCCTATAATTCACCCCTCCACTTT.

The CDR3 reads CSARDLAGADEQYF. The CDR3 region has the DNA TGCAGTGCTAGAGATTTAGCGGGAGCGGACGAGCAGTACTTC. This chain uses TRBV20-1 with TRBJ2-7; 9 bases match TRBD2. V lost 0 bases and J lost 5; bases outside the gene matches: 5. Per the germline V gene, CDR1 is DFQATT and CDR2 is SNEGSKA (reference sequence). This CDR3 is 14 amino acids long.